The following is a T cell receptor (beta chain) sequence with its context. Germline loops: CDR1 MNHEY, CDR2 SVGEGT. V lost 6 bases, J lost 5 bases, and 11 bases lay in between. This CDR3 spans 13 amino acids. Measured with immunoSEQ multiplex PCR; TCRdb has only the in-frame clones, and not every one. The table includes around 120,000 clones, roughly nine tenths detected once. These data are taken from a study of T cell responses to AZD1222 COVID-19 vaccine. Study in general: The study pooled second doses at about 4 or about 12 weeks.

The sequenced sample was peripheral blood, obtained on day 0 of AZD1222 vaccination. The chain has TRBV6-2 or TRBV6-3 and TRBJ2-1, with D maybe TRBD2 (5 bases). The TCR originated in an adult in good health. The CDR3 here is CASSTGINNEQFF. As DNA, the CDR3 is TGTGCCAGCAGCACCGGGATTAACAATGAGCAGTTCTTC.